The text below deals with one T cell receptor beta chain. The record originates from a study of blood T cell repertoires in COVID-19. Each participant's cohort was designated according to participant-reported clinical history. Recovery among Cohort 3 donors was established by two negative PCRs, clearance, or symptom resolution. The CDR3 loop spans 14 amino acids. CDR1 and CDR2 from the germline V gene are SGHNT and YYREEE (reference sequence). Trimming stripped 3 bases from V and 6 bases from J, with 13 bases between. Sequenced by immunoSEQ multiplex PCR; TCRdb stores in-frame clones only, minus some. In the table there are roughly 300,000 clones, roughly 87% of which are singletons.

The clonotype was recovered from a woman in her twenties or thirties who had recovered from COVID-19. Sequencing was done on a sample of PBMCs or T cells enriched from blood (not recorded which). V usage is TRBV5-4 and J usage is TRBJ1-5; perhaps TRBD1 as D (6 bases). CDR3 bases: TGTGCCAGCAGCTCGGGGGGGGCTGGTCAGCCCCAGCATTTT. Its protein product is CASSSGGAGQPQHF.